The 4 T cell receptor beta chains reported below all come from one sample, sequenced in a study of cytomegalovirus exposure and HLA in healthy donors. A multiplex PCR was run with 60 Vbeta primers and 13 Jbeta primers. Here immunoSEQ multiplex PCR was the method, and the copy in TCRdb shows in-frame clones only, minus some. The profile covers 90,000 to 120,000 clones, with 70% to 80% appearing a single time and 2.6% taken by the ten largest. The source material was PBMCs. The origin of the receptors is a man aged 50 to 60 in good health and CMV-seropositive.

The V call is TRBV5-1, the J call TRBJ2-3; 16 nucleotides match TRBD2. The V gene end was trimmed by 0 bases and the J gene end by 1 base; junction bases not matched to a gene: 2. Germline-derived CDR1 and CDR2 are SGHRS and YFSETQ. The CDR3 covers 18 residues. The CDR3 protein is CASSLAGLAGGGTDTQYF. The DNA for the CDR3 is TGCGCCAGCAGCTTGGCGGGACTAGCGGGGGGGGGCACAGATACGCAGTATTTT.

The J gene is TRBJ1-4, the V gene TRBV30; 10 positions match TRBD1. After removal of 2 bases from V and 8 bases from J, the junction contained 5 bases not matched to a gene. CDR3 length: 14 residues. Looked up from germline, CDR1 is GTSNPN and CDR2 is SVGIG (reference sequence). The CDR3 DNA sequence: TGTGCCTGGAGTTTCGTGGACAGGGGGGAAAAACTGTTTTTT. Translated, it gives CAWSFVDRGEKLFF.

The chain employs TRBV10-3 and TRBJ2-7; maybe TRBD1 (6 bases). Trimming took off 6 bases at V and 0 bases at J, with 12 bases between the two ends. This CDR3 is built from 14 residues. Germline V gene sequence: CDR1 ENHRY, CDR2 SYGVKD. Written as DNA, the CDR3 is TGTGCCATCAGGGCCCGGGACACCTCCTACGAGCAGTACTTC. The encoded protein is CAIRARDTSYEQYF.

This chain connects TRBV19 to TRBJ1-5; TRBD1 is a possible D gene (6 bases). Trimming cost V 1 base and J 2 bases, with 12 bases left between them. The germline V gene has CDR1 LNHDA and CDR2 SQIVND (reference sequence). The CDR3 runs to 16 residues. CDR3 nucleotides: TGTGCCAGTAGTATAGGGAGAGGGGGAGGCAATCAGCCCCAGCATTTT. It codes for CASSIGRGGGNQPQHF.